The 27 T cell receptor beta chains presented below share a single source sample, sequenced in a study of blood T cell repertoires in COVID-19. This table comes from immunoSEQ multiplex PCR, and its TCRdb copy is limited to in-frame clones, with some not included. The table lists about 230,000 clones, about 86% of them singletons, with approximately 9% in the top ten. Material: peripheral blood. The receptor set was obtained from a man aged 40-55 years with active or convalescent COVID-19.

J is TRBJ1-5 and V is TRBV19, with 9 positions matching TRBD1. V was pared by 3 bases and J by 6 bases, with 9 bases of the junction left unmatched. Germline assignment: CDR1 LNHDA and CDR2 SQIVND (reference sequence). The CDR3 sequence is 16 residues long. DNA of the CDR3: TGTGCCAGTAGTATCGTGGGACAGGGAAGGTCTCAGCCCCAGCATTTT. Protein product: CASSIVGQGRSQPQHF.

The chain employs TRBV10-3 and TRBJ1-1; D call uncertain. V was shortened by 0 bases and J by 1 base, with 12 bases between the two germline ends. The CDR3 covers 16 residues. The germline gives CDR1 ENHRY, CDR2 SYGVKD. The CDR3 bases are TGTGCCATCAGTGAGTCCCCCACAGACCCGAACACTGAAGCTTTCTTT. This sequence encodes CAISESPTDPNTEAFF.

V is TRBV12-3 or TRBV12-4 and J is TRBJ1-2; D remains ambiguous. Trimming took off 3 bases at V and 9 bases at J, with 8 bases between the two ends. This CDR3 has 11 amino acids. CDR3 sequence: CASSLVSSYTF. CDR3 nucleotide sequence: TGTGCCAGCAGTTTGGTCAGTAGCTACACCTTC.

The chain is built from TRBV2 and TRBJ2-1; D might be TRBD2 (6 bases). Germline assignment: CDR1 SNHLY and CDR2 FYNNEI. Trimming pared 7 bases from V and 6 bases from J, leaving 13 bases between. This CDR3 is 13 amino acids long. In nucleotides, the CDR3 is TGTGCCAGCAATCGGGGGACGGGCAATGAGCAGTTCTTC. Translated: CASNRGTGNEQFF.

To note about this clone: With a much larger clone just one base away, this may be a read error. The gene calls are TRBV6-1 and TRBJ1-1; D is perhaps TRBD1 (5 bases). The CDR3 contains 13 residues. The V and J ends lost 4 bases and 1 base respectively, with 7 bases between them. CDR1 is MNHNS, CDR2 SASEGT, per germline. This CDR3 reads CASSVQENTEAFF. The DNA of the CDR3 is TGTGCCAGCAGTGTACAGGAGAACACTGAAGCTTTCTTT.

The rearrangement links TRBV7-9 to TRBJ2-3; D is perhaps TRBD1 (6 bases). Germline V gene sequence: CDR1 SEHNR, CDR2 FQNEAQ (reference sequence). This CDR3 is 17 amino acids long. Trimming stripped 4 bases from V and 0 bases from J, with 17 bases between. The CDR3 loop reads CASSSYPTGLSTDTQYF. The DNA for the CDR3 is TGTGCCAGCAGCTCCTACCCGACAGGCCTAAGCACAGATACGCAGTATTTT.

The genes are TRBV7-2 and TRBJ2-4; 10 bases line up with TRBD1. Germline V gene sequence: CDR1 SGHTA, CDR2 FQGNSA. The CDR3 is made up of 15 amino acids. The junction had 13 bases not matched to a gene; V was cut back by 5 bases and J by 12 bases. The CDR3 loop is CASSPLGGDRGTQYF. The CDR3 region has the DNA TGTGCCAGCAGCCCACTGGGGGGGGACAGGGGCACTCAGTACTTC.

The rearrangement joins TRBV14 to TRBJ1-4; TRBD1 is a possible D gene (6 bases). The CDR3 runs 14 residues. Germline V gene lookup returns CDR1 SGHDN and CDR2 FVKESK. Deletions cut 4 bases from V and 8 bases from J, with 14 bases between. In DNA form, the CDR3 reads TGTGCCAGCAGCCTTGGGGGGGCCAACGAAAAACTGTTTTTT. This encodes CASSLGGANEKLFF.

The chain recombines TRBV18 with TRBJ1-1; TRBD1 aligns across 7 bases. The V and J ends lost 3 bases and 3 bases, in that order; junction bases with no gene match: 4. CDR3 length: 14 residues. In germline, CDR1 is KGHSH, CDR2 LQKENI. CDR3 sequence: CASSPGQVDTEAFF. The DNA for the CDR3 is TGTGCCAGCTCACCCGGACAGGTAGACACTGAAGCTTTCTTT.

There are a few counts of this clone. Other nucleotide sequences from this sample produce the same CDR3. The rearrangement uses TRBV19 and TRBJ1-2; TRBD1 might be the D (5 bases). The CDR3 sequence is 14 residues long. CDR1 and CDR2 (germline): LNHDA, SQIVND (reference sequence). Trimming shortened V by 3 bases and J by 2 bases, and 10 bases separated the two germline ends. CDR3 in amino acids: CASSIQGTNYGYTF. The DNA for the CDR3 is TGTGCCAGTAGTATTCAGGGAACCAACTATGGCTACACCTTC.

The CDR3 nucleotides read TGTGCCAGCAGTTCGGACAGTTATTCTAATGAAAAACTGTTTTTT. Translated, it gives CASSSDSYSNEKLFF. This chain joins TRBV7-9 and TRBJ1-4; TRBD1 might be the D (6 bases). Germline CDR1 reads SEHNR; CDR2 reads FQNEAQ (reference sequence). V was pared by 6 bases and J by 3 bases, with 14 bases between. The CDR3 has 15 residues.

J is TRBJ1-4 and V is TRBV5-1; the match to TRBD1 covers 7 bases. CDR1 is SGHRS and CDR2 is YFSETQ in the germline V gene. The CDR3 consists of 16 residues. V lost 3 bases, J lost 3 bases, and 8 bases stayed unmatched. The CDR3 is CASSSVQGSSNEKLFF. DNA for the CDR3: TGCGCCAGCAGCTCTGTACAGGGGTCATCTAATGAAAAACTGTTTTTT.

This rearrangement joins TRBV7-2 to TRBJ1-1, with TRBD1 identical over 9 bases. Germline V CDR1 and CDR2: SGHTA, FQGNSA. V dropped 3 bases and J dropped 10; count of bases not matched to a gene: 9. This CDR3 comprises 14 residues. CDR3 protein: CASSFRTGEDTAFF. The CDR3 bases are TGTGCCAGCAGCTTTCGGACAGGGGAGGACACAGCTTTCTTT.

This chain uses TRBV7-3 with TRBJ2-7, with 10 positions matching TRBD1. The junction had 7 bases not matched to a gene; V was cut back by 5 bases and J by 6 bases. CDR1 is SGHTA, CDR2 FQGTGA, per germline. The CDR3 is 14 residues long. In DNA, the CDR3 is TGTGCCAGCAGCCTTTCAGGGACAGGGGCCGAGCAGTACTTC. Its protein is CASSLSGTGAEQYF.

The chain couples TRBV25-1 to TRBJ2-3; maybe TRBD2 (5 bases). V was trimmed by 3 bases and J by 9 bases, leaving 16 bases between them. CDR1 is MGHDK, CDR2 SYGVNS, per germline. This CDR3 has 14 residues. The CDR3 region is CASSDPRPTGTQYF. CDR3 sequence (DNA): TGTGCCAGCAGTGACCCCCGACCCACGGGAACGCAGTATTTT.

This chain connects TRBV5-8 to TRBJ2-2; 7 nucleotides align to TRBD2. Trimming cost V 2 bases and J 4 bases; bases outside gene matches: 2. The CDR3 is made up of 14 amino acids. The germline V gene encodes CDR1 SGHTS and CDR2 YDEGEE. The CDR3 bases are TGTGCCAGCAGCTTCCTAGCGGCCACCGGGGAGCTGTTTTTT. It specifies CASSFLAATGELFF. Complete variable domain (other parts from reference TRBV5-8 and TRBJ2-2): EAGVTQSPTHLIKTRGQQATLRCSPISGHTSVYWYQQALGLGLQFLLWYDEGEERNRGNFPPRFSGRQFPNYSSELNVNALELEDSALYLCASSFLAATGELFFGEGSRLTVL.

CDR3 sequence (DNA): TGTGCCAGCAGTGACGCCCTGGGGGAGGTCACAGATACGCAGTATTTT. This translates into CASSDALGEVTDTQYF. The rearrangement links TRBV2 to TRBJ2-3; D perhaps matches TRBD2 (6 bases). Trimming took 3 bases from V and 2 from J, leaving 15 bases between them. In germline, CDR1 is SNHLY, CDR2 FYNNEI. This CDR3 spans 16 amino acids. Filled out from reference TRBV2 and TRBJ2-3, the complete variable domain reads EPEVTQTPSHQVTQMGQEVILRCVPISNHLYFYWYRQILGQKVEFLVSFYNNEISEKSEIFDDQFSVERPDGSNFTLKIRSTKLEDSAMYFCASSDALGEVTDTQYFGPGTRLTVL.

The chain employs TRBV19 and TRBJ1-2; D remains unclear. V was cut by 0 bases and J by 4 bases, with 9 bases left in between. CDR3 length equals 14 residues. CDR1 and CDR2 (germline): LNHDA, SQIVND (reference sequence). CDR3 sequence: CASSIDGSIYGYTF. CDR3 bases: TGTGCCAGTAGTATAGATGGCAGTATCTATGGCTACACCTTC.

The V gene is TRBV2, the J gene TRBJ1-5; D is unclear. The CDR3 length is 14 residues. In germline, CDR1 is SNHLY, CDR2 FYNNEI. The germline V and J ends were trimmed by 1 base and 6 bases, with 10 bases remaining between them. CDR3 protein: CASSEGGRGQPQHF. CDR3 in DNA: TGTGCCAGCAGTGAAGGCGGAAGAGGTCAGCCCCAGCATTTT. Full variable domain (remainder filled in from reference TRBV2 and TRBJ1-5): EPEVTQTPSHQVTQMGQEVILRCVPISNHLYFYWYRQILGQKVEFLVSFYNNEISEKSEIFDDQFSVERPDGSNFTLKIRSTKLEDSAMYFCASSEGGRGQPQHFGDGTRLSIL.

The chain couples TRBV19 to TRBJ2-1; 8 positions agree with TRBD1. The CDR3 consists of 15 residues. The germline gives CDR1 LNHDA, CDR2 SQIVND (reference sequence). With 1 base clipped from V and 4 bases from J, the junction kept 3 bases outside the gene matches. CDR3 in DNA: TGTGCCAGTAGTATAGTCGGGACAGGATACAATGAGCAGTTCTTC. It codes for CASSIVGTGYNEQFF.

The table lists this clone with a few counts. The chain has TRBV5-6 and TRBJ1-2; unclear D gene. This CDR3 contains 15 residues. V lost 0 bases and J lost 8, with 17 bases in between. Germline V CDR1 and CDR2: SGHDT, YYEEEE. CDR3 nucleotides: TGTGCCAGCAGCTTGGTGCCGAGGATTATGGAAGGCTACACCTTC. Protein product: CASSLVPRIMEGYTF.

The J gene is TRBJ2-1, the V gene TRBV5-1, with 8 bases aligning to TRBD1. The V and J ends lost 4 bases and 1 base, in that order; junction bases with no gene match: 4. CDR1 SGHRS and CDR2 YFSETQ come from the germline V gene. The CDR3 totals 15 residues. The CDR3 reads CASSDGQGSYNEQFF. The CDR3 DNA reads TGCGCCAGCAGCGACGGACAGGGTTCCTACAATGAGCAGTTCTTC.

The V call is TRBV24-1, the J call TRBJ2-1; 8 positions agree with TRBD1. This CDR3 has 16 residues. Germline V lookup: CDR1 KGHDR, CDR2 SFDVKD. V shed 4 bases and J 2 bases; nucleotides not matched to a gene: 6. CDR3 region: CATSDNTGGAYNEQFF. For the CDR3, the DNA is TGTGCCACCAGTGACAATACAGGGGGTGCCTACAATGAGCAGTTCTTC.

The chain employs TRBV30 and TRBJ1-1; TRBD1 matches at 8 bases. This CDR3 is 12 amino acids long. Losses at the gene ends were 5 bases for V and 12 bases for J; bases not matched to a gene: 11. Looked up from germline, CDR1 is GTSNPN and CDR2 is SVGIG (reference sequence). In DNA, the CDR3 is TGTGCCTGGTCCTTCCAACAGGGGGTAACTTTCTTT. This sequence encodes CAWSFQQGVTFF.

The rearrangement joins TRBV9 to TRBJ2-2; a weak D match, TRBD2 (6 bases). V lost 0 bases to trimming and J lost 2 bases, with 11 bases between them. CDR1 is SGDLS, CDR2 YYNGEE, per germline. The CDR3 length is 16 residues. The CDR3 protein is CASSVVGSGNTGELFF. In DNA form, the CDR3 reads TGTGCCAGCAGCGTAGTGGGTAGCGGCAACACCGGGGAGCTGTTTTTT.

By sample fraction, this clone is medium-sized (0.01 to 0.1%). The CDR3 is CASRNSGRSQFF. In DNA form, the CDR3 reads TGTGCCAGCAGAAATAGCGGGAGGTCACAGTTCTTC. The rearrangement joins TRBV6-5 to TRBJ2-1; TRBD2 aligns across 10 bases. With 6 bases clipped from V and 13 bases from J, the junction kept 6 bases outside the gene matches. CDR3 size: 12 residues. Germline V gene sequence: CDR1 MNHEY, CDR2 SVGAGI.

This clone came up once. The rearrangement joins TRBV6-1 to TRBJ1-5; D is undetermined. The CDR3 loop spans 16 amino acids. Germline CDR1 is MNHNS and CDR2 is SASEGT. Trimming removed 4 bases from V and 1 base from J, with 14 bases in between. The CDR3 DNA follows: TGTGCCAGCAGTGTTTTAACGACGGGGAGCAATCAGCCCCAGCATTTT. The encoded protein is CASSVLTTGSNQPQHF.